This T cell receptor beta chain was retrieved from a study of CD8+CD57+ T cells in acquired aplastic anemia. Profiles of TCR beta VDJ and CDR3 were generated from a genomic DNA template. From the reads, TCRdb called clonotypes with MiXCR, one entry per CDR3 protein. Counted here are roughly 300,000 distinct CDR3 sequences, 45% to 70% occurring once; the ten biggest clones make up 7% to 9%. V lost 5 bases, J lost 5 bases, and 15 bases stayed unmatched. Germline lookup yields CDR1 SGHTA and CDR2 FQGTGA. CDR3 length equals 18 residues. Ten or more counts support this clonotype. The chain carries TRBV7-3 and TRBJ1-6; 7 bases are a match to TRBD1. The sequencing input was sorted CD4+, CD8+, or CD8+CD57+ T cells (not recorded which) from PBMCs. This TCR was sampled from a human donor with severe aplastic anemia or a healthy control (not recorded which). The CDR3 protein is CASSRSPGTDIHNSPLHF. The CDR3 DNA follows: TGTGCCAGCAGCCGTTCTCCCGGGACAGATATACATAATTCACCCCTCCACTTT.